This T cell receptor (beta chain) came from a study of shared clonotypes between healthy human individuals. Study observations and caveats: The four-donor shared clonotypes exceeded non-shared clonotypes in generation probability, with non-shared ones scoring lower. Blood was the only sampled material, and tissue repertoires likely differ.

From germline, CDR1 is GTSNPN and CDR2 SVGIG (reference sequence). The CDR3 covers 12 residues. V lost 2 bases to trimming and J lost 2 bases, with 7 bases between them. As handled by the study authors: As immunoSEQ supplied junction-only sequences (without quality scores), filtering differed. Only in-frame clones appear in the TCRdb table, and some are missing; sequencing was by immunoSEQ multiplex PCR. V and J calls and clone size are given by that table; D and trimming were obtained from the DNA. The table lists about 2.1 million clones, around 93% of them singletons. Comment on this clone: The antigen remains unidentified.

Positive CCR7 selection of CD45RO-negative cells yielded the naive CD8 cells, and terminally differentiated effector memory CD45RA+ cells were excluded. Only Caucasian adults living in Nashville, Tennessee made up the donor group. The rearrangement links TRBV30 to TRBJ2-7; D gene unclear. The receptor was isolated from a man between 18 and 29 years old in good health. Some clones in this sample may be carry-over from other donors' samples. Sample: naive CD8+ T cells from PBMCs. The CDR3: CAWSSDPYEQYF. The CDR3 nucleotides are TGTGCCTGGAGTTCCGACCCCTACGAGCAGTACTTC.